These 9 T cell receptor beta chains came from one sample sequenced in a study of vaccination and CD4 T cells after COVID-19. Their antigens remain unidentified. Treatment: approximately 11-day PBMC culture with coronavirus spike peptide pools or control peptides (ViraFEST assay). CD4+ T cells that came from the unexposed donor were collected before the COVID-19 pandemic (2011-2018). With the Oncomine TCR Beta short-read assay, DNA from cultured CD4+ T cells was sequenced. TCRdb re-analysed the PCR reads in MiXCR, keeping a single row per CDR3 protein. The sample contains about 5,400 distinct CDR3 sequences, under 40% of which appear only once. Sequencing input: CD4+ T cells from blood, cultured in vitro. The receptors come from a human donor in good health.

This clonotype was counted only a few times. The V and J genes are TRBV7-7 and TRBJ2-2; 9 nucleotides agree with TRBD2. V trimming: 7 bases; J trimming: 3 bases; junction bases outside the gene matches: 9. This CDR3 is built from 16 residues. The germline gives CDR1 SSHAT, CDR2 FNYEAQ (reference sequence). The CDR3 region is CASTQGSGGYTGELFF. CDR3 coding DNA: TGTGCCAGCACCCAAGGGAGCGGGGGGTACACCGGGGAGCTGTTTTTT.

This clonotype has only one observation. This chain's CDR3 is CASRNTQGSGELFF. The CDR3 DNA is TGTGCCAGCAGGAACACACAGGGGAGCGGGGAGCTGTTTTTT. This rearrangement joins TRBV7-9 to TRBJ2-2; TRBD1 matches at 7 bases. The CDR3 contains 14 residues. Germline CDR1 is SEHNR and CDR2 is FQNEAQ (reference sequence). J gave up 7 bases and V 6 bases, and 8 bases lay outside the gene matches.

The chain links TRBV7-3 to TRBJ2-7; the match to TRBD1 covers 8 bases. This CDR3 region has 13 residues. The V gene end was trimmed by 6 bases and the J gene end by 4 bases; junction bases not matched to a gene: 5. The V gene's germline CDR1 is SGHTA and CDR2 FQGTGA. CDR3 nucleotide sequence: TGTGCCAGCAGTCGTGACAGGGGATACGAGCAGTACTTC. This encodes CASSRDRGYEQYF.

The genes are TRBV28 and TRBJ2-7; TRBD1 is a possible D gene (5 bases). Trimming removed 5 bases at V and 3 bases at J, with 11 bases between. CDR1 MDHEN and CDR2 SYDVKM come from the germline V gene. The CDR3 is made up of 13 amino acids. The CDR3 DNA follows: TGTGCCAGCAGTGTGGGGCTGAACTACGAGCAGTACTTC. It encodes CASSVGLNYEQYF.

There are a few counts of this clonotype. The chain couples TRBV6-1 to TRBJ1-6; no clear D. The CDR3 consists of 14 residues. Germline loops: CDR1 MNHNS, CDR2 SASEGT. V shed 1 base and J shed 9 bases, with 10 bases lying between them. The CDR3 sequence is CASSEGWETSPLHF. In DNA, the CDR3 is TGTGCCAGCAGTGAAGGGTGGGAAACTTCACCCCTCCACTTT.

This CDR3 is CASSLGEGETQYF. CDR3 sequence (DNA): TGCGCCAGCAGCTTGGGGGAGGGGGAGACCCAGTACTTC. J is TRBJ2-5 and V is TRBV5-1; TRBD2 aligns across 7 bases. The CDR3 extends over 13 amino acids. Germline CDR1 is SGHRS and CDR2 is YFSETQ. Trimming took 0 bases from V and 5 from J; bases not matched to a gene: 1. The variable domain in full, with the rest retrieved from reference TRBV5-1 and TRBJ2-5, is KAGVTQTPRYLIKTRGQQVTLSCSPISGHRSVSWYQQTPGQGLQFLFEYFSETQRNKGNFPGRFSGRQFSNSRSEMNVSTLELGDSALYLCASSLGEGETQYFGPGTRLLVL.

CDR3 protein: CASSPVRGVTQYF. CDR3 nucleotide sequence: TGTGCCAGCAGCCCAGTCCGGGGGGTCACGCAGTATTTT. This chain links TRBV7-2 with TRBJ2-3; TRBD2 matches 7 bases. The trim removed 5 bases at V and 9 bases at J, leaving 8 bases unmatched. Germline CDR1 reads SGHTA; CDR2 reads FQGNSA. The CDR3 runs 13 residues.

The V and J genes are TRBV20-1 and TRBJ2-3; D tentatively fits TRBD1 or TRBD2 (5 bases each). CDR3 length equals 13 residues. The germline CDR1 and CDR2 sequences are DFQATT and SNEGSKA (reference sequence). The V end was cut by 3 bases, the J end by 2 bases, with 9 bases between. The CDR3 DNA reads TGCAGTGCTAGGGGGACGTTCACAGATACGCAGTATTTT. Amino acids: CSARGTFTDTQYF.

The chain employs TRBV11-3 and TRBJ2-1; D ambiguous. The germline V gene has CDR1 SGHNT and CDR2 YENEEA. The germline V and J ends were trimmed by 0 bases and 8 bases, with 5 bases remaining between them. The CDR3 contains 12 residues. For the CDR3, the DNA is TGTGCCAGCAGCTTAGATGGGTATGAGCAGTTCTTC. Translating gives CASSLDGYEQFF.